This TCR beta chain was sequenced for a study of cytomegalovirus exposure and HLA in healthy donors. The CDR3 covers 13 residues. Germline CDR1 is MDHEN and CDR2 is SYDVKM. Trimming took off 7 bases at V and 7 bases at J, with 16 bases between the two ends. A note on this clone: Its antigen is unknown.

PCR amplification relied on 60 Vbeta primers (plus 13 Jbeta primers). Profiling relied on immunoSEQ multiplex PCR, and the TCRdb table lists in-frame clones only, not all of them. The sample gives about 170,000 clones, around four fifths of which show up once; roughly 1.4% is in the top ten. Study findings and constraints: A cluster of highly shared sequence variants was likely a sequencing artifact.

This sequence joins TRBV28 and TRBJ1-2; tentative D call: TRBD1 (5 bases). The clonotype comes from a woman under 40 in good health and CMV-seropositive. Sequencing was performed on PBMCs. CDR3 sequence: CASTGRGNGGYTF. The DNA of the CDR3 is TGTGCCAGCACCGGTCGGGGGAATGGTGGCTACACCTTC.